The TCR beta chain described here comes from a study of cytomegalovirus exposure and HLA in healthy donors. Study-wide results and limits: The study flagged 150 to 200 TCR beta chains as cytomegalovirus-associated. In an earlier analysis, productive rearrangement rates for most beta V segments clustered near 87% or 30%.

The CDR3 runs to 13 residues. Trimming took 0 bases from V and 10 from J, leaving 12 bases between them. Per the germline V gene, CDR1 is MNHNY and CDR2 is SVGAGI (reference sequence). The PCR employed 60 Vbeta primers together with 13 Jbeta primers. TCRdb's copy holds only in-frame clones and misses some; the assay was immunoSEQ multiplex PCR. Among some 150,000 clones, about 80% were seen once, and the ten largest hold approximately 1.9%. Comment on this clone: Antigen unknown.

The chain couples TRBV6-6 to TRBJ1-1; D is uncertain. The specimen was PBMCs. The sequence was obtained from a middle-aged woman in good health and CMV-seronegative. CDR3 sequence reads: CASSYSSAGRAFF. The CDR3 DNA reads TGTGCCAGCAGTTACTCGAGTGCGGGAAGAGCTTTCTTT.